This TCR beta chain was observed in a study of OX40 agonist ivuxolimab in advanced cancers. Looking at the study overall: Ivuxolimab, an antibody that agonizes OX40 (CD134), was administered to the patients. Patients received intravenous ivuxolimab every 2 weeks at 0.01 to 10 mg/kg. Findings of the study overall: Not determined was the antigen specificity of the expanded peripheral T cells. The study observed clonal expansion of CD4+ and CD8+ blood T cells by week 6 at 0.1 to 3.0 mg/kg.

Libraries were prepared by immunoSEQ multiplex PCR; TCRdb keeps only in-frame clonotypes and omits some of them. The repertoire holds 65,000 to 90,000 clones, with roughly 85% as singletons. A word on this clone: What it recognizes is unknown.

This material consisted of CD4+ or CD8+ T cells sorted from blood, taken in a trial of the OX40 agonist ivuxolimab. This clonotype was obtained from an adult with an advanced solid tumor such as melanoma, head and neck, liver or kidney cancer.

CDR3 loop: CASSPLMGSGQPQHF. The CDR3, as DNA: TGTGCCAGCAGCCCATTGATGGGGTCCGGTCAGCCCCAGCATTTT. J is TRBJ1-5 and V is TRBV7-2, with unresolved D. The V end lost 5 bases, the J end lost 6 bases, and 17 bases lay between the germline ends. From germline, CDR1 is SGHTA and CDR2 FQGNSA. This CDR3 has 15 residues.